Sequencing of this T cell receptor (beta chain) was carried out in a study of blood T cell repertoires in COVID-19. Study details: T cells, B-cell-depleted T cells, or PBMCs supplied cDNA or gDNA.

Original processing notes: Cell counts per sample came from amplifying reference gene primers. The table came from immunoSEQ multiplex PCR; TCRdb's copy has only in-frame clones and leaves some out. The V and J calls and clone size come from that table; D and trimming were worked out from the DNA. Seen here are around 200,000 clones, 80% to 90% observed once, and the top ten hold roughly 6.4%. J was trimmed by 6 bases and V by 2 bases; bases with no gene match: 8. Germline V gene lookup returns CDR1 SGHRS and CDR2 YFSETQ. The CDR3 runs 15 residues. A few counts support this clone. The specimen was peripheral blood. This clonotype was obtained from a man in his 60s who had recovered from COVID-19. The chain employs TRBV5-1 and TRBJ1-1; 9 nucleotides align to TRBD1. CDR3 residues: CASSLPGTGPSEAFF. The DNA for the CDR3 is TGCGCCAGCAGCTTACCCGGGACAGGGCCTTCTGAAGCTTTCTTT.